This T cell receptor (beta chain) was sequenced in a study of cytomegalovirus exposure and HLA in healthy donors. Study-level information: HLA-typed donors were the source of approximately 80 million unique TCRs, which an early data release held.

Overall study findings and caveats: A previous analysis found most TCR beta V segments productive roughly 90% or roughly 30% of the time. When a later analysis was performed, an Asian-associated ancestry cluster reportedly had fewer N-insertions than the 666-donor mean. Later work associated roughly 15,000 TCR beta sequences with HLA alleles at 0.05 false discovery rate.

This CDR3 has 14 amino acids. Germline loops: CDR1 SEHNR, CDR2 FQNEAQ (reference sequence). On this clone: Its antigen is as yet unknown. Its ends do not fully match the called genes, so a read error is possible.

The PCR made use of 60 Vbeta and 13 Jbeta primers. Data came from immunoSEQ multiplex PCR; TCRdb stores just in-frame clones and leaves some out. The sample has fewer than 200,000 clones, around 77% seen once. The V call is TRBV7-9, the J call TRBJ2-5; 8 bases fit TRBD2. This receptor was identified in a man aged 60-69 years in good health and CMV-seronegative. The sequencing input was PBMCs. CDR3 loop: CASSQQTSGETQYF. In DNA form, the CDR3 reads TGCGCCAGCAGCCAGCAAACTAGCGGCGAGACCCAGTACTTC.